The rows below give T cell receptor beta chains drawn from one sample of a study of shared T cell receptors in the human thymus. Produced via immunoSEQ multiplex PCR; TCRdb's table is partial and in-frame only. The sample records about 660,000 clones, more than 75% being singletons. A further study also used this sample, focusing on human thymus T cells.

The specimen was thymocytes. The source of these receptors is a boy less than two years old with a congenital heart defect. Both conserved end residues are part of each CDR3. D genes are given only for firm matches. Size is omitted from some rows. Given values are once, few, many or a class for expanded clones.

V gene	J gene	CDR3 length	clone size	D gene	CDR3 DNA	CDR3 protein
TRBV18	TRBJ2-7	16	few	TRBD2	TGTGCCAGCTCACCACCGAGTAGCGGGGCAACCTACGAGCAGTACTTC	CASSPPSSGATYEQYF
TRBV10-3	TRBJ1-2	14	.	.	TGTGCCATCAGTGATTGGGAGGATGGCTATGGCTACACCTTC	CAISDWEDGYGYTF
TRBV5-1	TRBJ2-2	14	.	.	TGCGCCAGCAGCTTGGGTTCCGGGACCGGGGAGCTGTTTTTT	CASSLGSGTGELFF
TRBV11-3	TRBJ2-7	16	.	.	TGTGCCAGCAGCTTAGAGCACACTCCAGGCACCTACGAGCAGTACTTC	CASSLEHTPGTYEQYF
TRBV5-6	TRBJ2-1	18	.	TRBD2	TGTGCCAGCAGCTTGGTCAGGGAGGGGACCTTGTCCTACAATGAGCAGTTCTTC	CASSLVREGTLSYNEQFF
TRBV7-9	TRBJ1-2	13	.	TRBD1	TGTGCCAGCAGCTTAGGAGGGGGCGGAGGCTACACCTTC	CASSLGGGGGYTF
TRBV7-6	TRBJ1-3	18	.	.	TGTGCCAGCATCAAGAGTGGCCGGGACACGGACTCTGGAAACACCATATATTTT	CASIKSGRDTDSGNTIYF
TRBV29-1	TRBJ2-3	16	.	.	TGCAGCGACAACCGGGACTCTAGCTGGAGGACAGATACGCAGTATTTT	CSDNRDSSWRTDTQYF
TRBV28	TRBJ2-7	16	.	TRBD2	TGTGCCAGCAGTCAAGGGACTAGCAGGAGTCCCTACGAGCAGTACTTC	CASSQGTSRSPYEQYF
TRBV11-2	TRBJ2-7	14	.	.	TGTGCCAGCAGCGCCGGGACTCCGTCCTACGAGCAGTACTTC	CASSAGTPSYEQYF
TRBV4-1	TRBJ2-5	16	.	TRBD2	TGCGCCAGCAGCCAAGCGGGGGGACTAGGCCAAGAGACCCAGTACTTC	CASSQAGGLGQETQYF
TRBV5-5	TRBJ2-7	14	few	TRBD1	TGTGCCAGCAGCGCCGGACAGGATAAAGCCGAGCAGTACTTC	CASSAGQDKAEQYF
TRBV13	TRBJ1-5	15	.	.	TGTGCCAGCAGCCCACCGGGACTTTACAATCAGCCCCAGCATTTT	CASSPPGLYNQPQHF
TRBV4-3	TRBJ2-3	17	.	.	TGCGCCAGCAGCCAAGGGGGTCGGCGGGTTCTCACAGATACGCAGTATTTT	CASSQGGRRVLTDTQYF
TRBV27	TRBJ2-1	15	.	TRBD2	TGTGCCAGTAGAGACGGACTAGCGGGAGTGAATGAGCAGTTCTTC	CASRDGLAGVNEQFF
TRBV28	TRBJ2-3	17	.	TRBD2	TGTGCCAGCAGTTTTAGCCGGGGGGGCGTCAGCACAGATACGCAGTATTTT	CASSFSRGGVSTDTQYF
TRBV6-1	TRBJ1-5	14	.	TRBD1	TGTGCCAGCAGAGATACAGGGGCCAATCAGCCCCAGCATTTT	CASRDTGANQPQHF